Below, one T cell receptor beta chain is given with its context. No antigen is known for it. The CDR3 consists of 15 residues. In germline, CDR1 is SGHTS, CDR2 YDEGEE. V was clipped by 0 bases and J by 5 bases; unmatched bases: 3. This sample was included in a study of T cell responses to AZD1222 COVID-19 vaccine. General study results and limits: The sample set comprised mostly white British donors with more females, and clonal diversity was possibly underestimated. Receipt of two AZD1222 doses was followed by a rise in Spike-specific TCR breadth and depth. Close to half of spike-specific TCRs reportedly recognize unmutated variant regions. No day 14 peak samples; only post-peak repertoires were characterized.

Here immunoSEQ multiplex PCR was the method, and the copy in TCRdb shows in-frame clones only, minus some. The sample comprises 120,000 or so clones, approximately 90% of which are singletons, and 6% to 9% rests with the top ten. Sequencing used peripheral blood, obtained on day 0 of AZD1222 vaccination. The gene calls are TRBV5-8 and TRBJ1-1; 11 nucleotides align to TRBD1. The receptor was isolated from an adult in good health. CDR3 loop: CASSLVGTGGTEAFF. The DNA of the CDR3 is TGTGCCAGCAGCTTGGTCGGGACAGGGGGGACTGAAGCTTTCTTT.